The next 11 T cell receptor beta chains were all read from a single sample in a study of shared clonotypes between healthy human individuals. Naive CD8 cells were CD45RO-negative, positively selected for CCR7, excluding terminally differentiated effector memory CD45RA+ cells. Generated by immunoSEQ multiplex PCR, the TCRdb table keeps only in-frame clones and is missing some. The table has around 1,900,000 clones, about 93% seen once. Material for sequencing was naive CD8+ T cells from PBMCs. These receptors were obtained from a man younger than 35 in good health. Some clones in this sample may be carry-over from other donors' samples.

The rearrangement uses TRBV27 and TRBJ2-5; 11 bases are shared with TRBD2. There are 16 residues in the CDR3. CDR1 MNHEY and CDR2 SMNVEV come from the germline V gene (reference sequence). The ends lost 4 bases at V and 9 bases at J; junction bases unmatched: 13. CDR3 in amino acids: CASSSQLAGGPGAQYF. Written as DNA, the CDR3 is TGTGCCAGCAGTTCCCAATTAGCGGGAGGGCCGGGGGCCCAGTACTTC.

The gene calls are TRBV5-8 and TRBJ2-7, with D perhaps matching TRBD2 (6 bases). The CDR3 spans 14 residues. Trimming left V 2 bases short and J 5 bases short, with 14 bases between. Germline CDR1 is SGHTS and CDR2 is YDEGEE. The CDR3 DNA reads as TGTGCCAGCAGCTTAACAGGAGGGCCGGACGAGCAGTACTTC. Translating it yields CASSLTGGPDEQYF.

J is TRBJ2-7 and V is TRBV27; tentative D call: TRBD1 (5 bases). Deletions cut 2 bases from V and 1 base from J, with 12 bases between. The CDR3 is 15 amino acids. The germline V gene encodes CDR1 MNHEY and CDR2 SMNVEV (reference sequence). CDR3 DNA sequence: TGTGCCAGCAGTTTACGGGCTACAGGATCCTACGAGCAGTACTTC. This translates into CASSLRATGSYEQYF.

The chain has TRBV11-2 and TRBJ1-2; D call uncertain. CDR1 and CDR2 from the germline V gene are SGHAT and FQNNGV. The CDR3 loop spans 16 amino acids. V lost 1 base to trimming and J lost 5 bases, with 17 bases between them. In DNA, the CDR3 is TGTGCCAGCAGCTTAGGTTTTCCCATAAACGGTTATGGCTACACCTTC. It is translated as CASSLGFPINGYGYTF.

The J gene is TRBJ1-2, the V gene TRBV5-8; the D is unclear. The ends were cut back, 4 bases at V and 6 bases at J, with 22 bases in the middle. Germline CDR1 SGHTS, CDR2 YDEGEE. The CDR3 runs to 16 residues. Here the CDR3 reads CASSPPGFPIFDGYTF. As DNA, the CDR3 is TGTGCCAGCAGCCCCCCGGGATTCCCGATTTTCGATGGCTACACCTTC.

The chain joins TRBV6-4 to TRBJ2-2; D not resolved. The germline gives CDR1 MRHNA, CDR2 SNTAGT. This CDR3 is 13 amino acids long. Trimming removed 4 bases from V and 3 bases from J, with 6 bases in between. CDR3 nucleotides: TGTGCCAGCAGTGTTGGAGACACCGGGGAGCTGTTTTTT. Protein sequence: CASSVGDTGELFF.

The CDR3 DNA follows: TGTGCCAGCAGTTTGGACGTGGACCCACAAGACACAGATACGCAGTATTTT. As protein: CASSLDVDPQDTDTQYF. The gene calls are TRBV28 and TRBJ2-3; D is uncertain. The germline V and J ends were trimmed by 3 bases and 2 bases, with 18 bases remaining between them. The V gene's germline CDR1 is MDHEN and CDR2 SYDVKM. This CDR3 has 17 amino acids.

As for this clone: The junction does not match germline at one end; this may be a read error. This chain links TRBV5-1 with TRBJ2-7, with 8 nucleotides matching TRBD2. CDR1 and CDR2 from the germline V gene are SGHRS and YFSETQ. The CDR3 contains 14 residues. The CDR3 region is CASRLVAGNYEQYF. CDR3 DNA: TGCGCCAGCAGGTTGGTAGCGGGAAACTACGAGCAGTACTTC.

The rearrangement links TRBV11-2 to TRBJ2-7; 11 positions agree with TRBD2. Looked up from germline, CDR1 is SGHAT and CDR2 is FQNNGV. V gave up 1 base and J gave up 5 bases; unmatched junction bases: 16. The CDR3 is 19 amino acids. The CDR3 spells CASSLAAGNILAGVHEQYF. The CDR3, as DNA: TGTGCCAGCAGCTTAGCGGCAGGGAACATACTAGCGGGAGTCCACGAGCAGTACTTC.

CDR3: CASSVDGVGVEQFF. CDR3 coding DNA: TGTGCCAGCAGCGTAGACGGGGTGGGGGTTGAGCAGTTCTTC. The rearrangement links TRBV9 to TRBJ2-1; the D call may be TRBD1 or TRBD2 (5 bases each). The germline V and J ends were trimmed by 0 bases and 9 bases, with 13 bases remaining between them. The length of the CDR3 is 14 residues. Germline CDR1 is SGDLS and CDR2 is YYNGEE. Variable domain in full (rest from reference TRBV9 and TRBJ2-1): DSGVTQTPKHLITATGQRVTLRCSPRSGDLSVYWYQQSLDQGLQFLIQYYNGEERAKGNILERFSAQQFPDLHSELNLSSLELGDSALYFCASSVDGVGVEQFFGPGTRLTVL.

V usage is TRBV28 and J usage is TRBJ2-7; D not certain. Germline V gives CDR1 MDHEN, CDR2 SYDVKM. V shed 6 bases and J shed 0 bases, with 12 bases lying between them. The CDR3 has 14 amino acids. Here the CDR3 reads CASSPSRSSYEQYF. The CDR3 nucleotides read TGTGCCAGCAGCCCCAGCCGGAGCTCCTACGAGCAGTACTTC.